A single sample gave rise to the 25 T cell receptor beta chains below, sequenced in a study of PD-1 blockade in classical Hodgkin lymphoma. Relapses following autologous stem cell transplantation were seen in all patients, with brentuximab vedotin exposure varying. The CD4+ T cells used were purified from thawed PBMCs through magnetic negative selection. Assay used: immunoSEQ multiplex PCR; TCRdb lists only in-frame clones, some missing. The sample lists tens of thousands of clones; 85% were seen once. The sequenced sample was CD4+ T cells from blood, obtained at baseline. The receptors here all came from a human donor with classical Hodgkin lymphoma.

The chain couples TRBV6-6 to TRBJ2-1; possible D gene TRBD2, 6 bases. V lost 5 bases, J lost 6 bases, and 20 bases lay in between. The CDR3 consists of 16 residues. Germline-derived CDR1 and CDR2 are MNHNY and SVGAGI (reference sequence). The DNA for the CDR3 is TGTGCCAGCAGTCTTGGTGGGACCCGGAGGGGCAATGAGCAGTTCTTC. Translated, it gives CASSLGGTRRGNEQFF.

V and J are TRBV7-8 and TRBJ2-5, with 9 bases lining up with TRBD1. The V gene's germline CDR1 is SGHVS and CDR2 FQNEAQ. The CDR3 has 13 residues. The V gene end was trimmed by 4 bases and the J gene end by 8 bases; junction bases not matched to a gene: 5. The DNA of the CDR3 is TGTGCCAGCAGCTGGGACAGGGCGGAAACCCAGTACTTC. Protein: CASSWDRAETQYF.

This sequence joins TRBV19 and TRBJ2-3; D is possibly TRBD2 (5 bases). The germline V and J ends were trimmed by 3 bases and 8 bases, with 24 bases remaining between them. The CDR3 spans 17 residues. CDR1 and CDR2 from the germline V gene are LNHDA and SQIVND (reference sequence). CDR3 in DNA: TGTGCCAGTAGTATCCCCTTCACGGTAGCGTCGCCATTTACGCAGTATTTT. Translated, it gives CASSIPFTVASPFTQYF.

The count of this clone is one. This chain's CDR3 is CASSEEQGRVIVEQYF. The CDR3 nucleotides are TGTGCCAGCAGTGAGGAACAAGGCAGAGTGATAGTGGAGCAGTACTTC. The genes are TRBV2 and TRBJ2-7; D uncertain. CDR3 length: 16 residues. V shed 3 bases and J shed 7 bases, with 22 bases lying between them. CDR1 is SNHLY and CDR2 is FYNNEI in the germline V gene.

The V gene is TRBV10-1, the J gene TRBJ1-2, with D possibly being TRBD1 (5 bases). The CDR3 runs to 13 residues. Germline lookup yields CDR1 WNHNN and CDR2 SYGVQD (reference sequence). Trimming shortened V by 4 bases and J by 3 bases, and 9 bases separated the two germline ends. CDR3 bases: TGCGCCAGCAGTGGACAGCCTGACTATGGCTACACCTTC. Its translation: CASSGQPDYGYTF.

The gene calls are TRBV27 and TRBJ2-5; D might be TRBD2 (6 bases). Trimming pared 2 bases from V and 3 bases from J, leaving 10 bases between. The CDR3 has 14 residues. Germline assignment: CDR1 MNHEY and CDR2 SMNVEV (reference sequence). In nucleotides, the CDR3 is TGTGCCAGCAGTTTACGAGGGACTGAAGAGACCCAGTACTTC. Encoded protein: CASSLRGTEETQYF.

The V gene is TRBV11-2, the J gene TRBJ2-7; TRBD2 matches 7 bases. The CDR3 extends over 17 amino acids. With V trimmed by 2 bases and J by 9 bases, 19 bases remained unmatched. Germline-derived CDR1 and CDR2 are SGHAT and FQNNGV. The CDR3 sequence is CASSLIPLVSGASGQYF. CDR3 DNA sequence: TGTGCCAGCAGCTTAATCCCCTTGGTCAGCGGGGCCTCAGGGCAGTACTTC. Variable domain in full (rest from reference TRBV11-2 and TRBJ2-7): EAGVAQSPRYKIIEKRQSVAFWCNPISGHATLYWYQQILGQGPKLLIQFQNNGVVDDSQLPKDRFSAERLKGVDSTLKIQPAKLEDSAVYLCASSLIPLVSGASGQYFGPGTRLTVT.

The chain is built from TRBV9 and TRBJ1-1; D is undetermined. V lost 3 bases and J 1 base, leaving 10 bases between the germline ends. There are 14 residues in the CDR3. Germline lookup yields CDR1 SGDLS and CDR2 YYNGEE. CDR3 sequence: CASSARHQNTEAFF. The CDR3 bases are TGTGCCAGCAGCGCCAGACACCAGAACACTGAAGCTTTCTTT. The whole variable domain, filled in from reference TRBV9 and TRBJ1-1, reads DSGVTQTPKHLITATGQRVTLRCSPRSGDLSVYWYQQSLDQGLQFLIQYYNGEERAKGNILERFSAQQFPDLHSELNLSSLELGDSALYFCASSARHQNTEAFFGQGTRLTVV.

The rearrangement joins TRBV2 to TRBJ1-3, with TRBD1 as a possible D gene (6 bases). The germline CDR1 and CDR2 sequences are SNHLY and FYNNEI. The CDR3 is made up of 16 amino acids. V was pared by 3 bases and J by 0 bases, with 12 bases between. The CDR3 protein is CASSEGRGNSGNTIYF. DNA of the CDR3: TGTGCCAGCAGTGAGGGCAGGGGAAACTCTGGAAACACCATATATTTT.

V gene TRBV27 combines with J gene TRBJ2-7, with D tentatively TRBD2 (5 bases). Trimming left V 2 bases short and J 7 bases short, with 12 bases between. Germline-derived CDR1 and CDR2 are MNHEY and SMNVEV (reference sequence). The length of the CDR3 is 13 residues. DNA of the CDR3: TGTGCCAGCAGTTTACATTCTTCGGGGGAGCAGTACTTC. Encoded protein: CASSLHSSGEQYF.

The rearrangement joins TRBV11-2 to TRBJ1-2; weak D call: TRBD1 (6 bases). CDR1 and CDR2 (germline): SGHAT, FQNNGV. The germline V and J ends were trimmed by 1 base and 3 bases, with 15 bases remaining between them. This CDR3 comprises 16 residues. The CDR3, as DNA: TGTGCCAGCAGCTTAGGGGTTAGGGGGGATTACTATGGCTACACCTTC. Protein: CASSLGVRGDYYGYTF.

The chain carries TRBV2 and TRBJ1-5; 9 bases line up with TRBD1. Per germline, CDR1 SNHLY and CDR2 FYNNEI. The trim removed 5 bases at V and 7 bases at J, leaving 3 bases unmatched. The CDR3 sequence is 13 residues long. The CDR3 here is CASSTGQGQPQHF. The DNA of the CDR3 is TGTGCCAGCAGTACGGGACAGGGCCAGCCCCAGCATTTT.

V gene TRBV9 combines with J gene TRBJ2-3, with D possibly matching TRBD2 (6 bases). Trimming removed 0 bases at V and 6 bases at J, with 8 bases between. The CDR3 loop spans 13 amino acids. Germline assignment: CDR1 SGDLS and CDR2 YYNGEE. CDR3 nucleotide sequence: TGTGCCAGCAGCGTAGGGGAGGATGATACGCAGTATTTT. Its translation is CASSVGEDDTQYF.

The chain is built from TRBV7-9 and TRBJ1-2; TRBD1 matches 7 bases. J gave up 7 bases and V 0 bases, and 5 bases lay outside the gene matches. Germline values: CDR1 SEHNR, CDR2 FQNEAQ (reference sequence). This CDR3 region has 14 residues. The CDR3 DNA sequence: TGTGCCAGCAGCTTAGCAGGGGGCGGTCGTGGCTACACCTTC. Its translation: CASSLAGGGRGYTF.

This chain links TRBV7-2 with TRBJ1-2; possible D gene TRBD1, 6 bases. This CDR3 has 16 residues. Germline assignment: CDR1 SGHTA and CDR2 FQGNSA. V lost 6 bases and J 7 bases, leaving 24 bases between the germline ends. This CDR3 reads CASSQGPGGVDSGYTF. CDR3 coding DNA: TGTGCCAGCAGTCAGGGCCCCGGGGGTGTGGACAGTGGCTACACCTTC. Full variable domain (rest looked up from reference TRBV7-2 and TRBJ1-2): GAGVSQSPSNKVTEKGKDVELRCDPISGHTALYWYRQSLGQGLEFLIYFQGNSAPDKSGLPSDRFSAERTGGSVSTLTIQRTQQEDSAVYLCASSQGPGGVDSGYTFGSGTRLTVV.

This CDR3 reads CASSLEVRRDYPYEQYF. CDR3 DNA: TGCGCCAGCAGCTTGGAGGTCCGACGGGACTACCCCTACGAGCAGTACTTC. This sequence joins TRBV5-1 and TRBJ2-7; the match to TRBD2 covers 7 bases. The CDR3 contains 17 residues. The trim removed 0 bases at V and 2 bases at J, leaving 11 bases unmatched. Per germline, CDR1 SGHRS and CDR2 YFSETQ.

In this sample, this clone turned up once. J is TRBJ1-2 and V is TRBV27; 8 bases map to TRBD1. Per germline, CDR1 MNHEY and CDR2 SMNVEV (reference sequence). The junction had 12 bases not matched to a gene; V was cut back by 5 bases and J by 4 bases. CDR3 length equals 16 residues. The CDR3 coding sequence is TGTGCCAGCAGTCCGCTAGACAGGGGTTTGGGCTATGGCTACACCTTC. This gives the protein CASSPLDRGLGYGYTF.

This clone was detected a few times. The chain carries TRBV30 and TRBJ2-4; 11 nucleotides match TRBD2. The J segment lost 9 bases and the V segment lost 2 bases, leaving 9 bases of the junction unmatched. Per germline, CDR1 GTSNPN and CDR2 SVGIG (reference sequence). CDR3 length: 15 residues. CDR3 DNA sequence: TGTGCCTGGAGTAGCGTTAGCGGGAGGGATTCCATTCAGTACTTC. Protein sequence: CAWSSVSGRDSIQYF.

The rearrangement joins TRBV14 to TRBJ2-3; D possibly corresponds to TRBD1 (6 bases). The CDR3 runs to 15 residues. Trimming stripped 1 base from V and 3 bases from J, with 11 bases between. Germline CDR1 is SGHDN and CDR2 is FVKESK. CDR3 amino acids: CASSQGWTETDTQYF. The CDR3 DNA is TGTGCCAGCAGCCAAGGATGGACAGAGACAGATACGCAGTATTTT.

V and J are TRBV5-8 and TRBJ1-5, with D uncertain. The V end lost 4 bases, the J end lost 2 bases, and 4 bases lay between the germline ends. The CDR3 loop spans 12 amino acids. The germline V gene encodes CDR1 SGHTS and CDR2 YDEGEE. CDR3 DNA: TGTGCCAGCAGCGACGGCAATCAGCCCCAGCATTTT. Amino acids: CASSDGNQPQHF.

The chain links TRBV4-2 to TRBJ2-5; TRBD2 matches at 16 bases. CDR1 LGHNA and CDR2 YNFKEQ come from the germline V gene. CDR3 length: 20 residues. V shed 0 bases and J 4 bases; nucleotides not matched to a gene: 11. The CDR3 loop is CASSQEIPGLAGGKGETQYF. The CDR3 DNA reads TGTGCCAGCAGCCAAGAAATCCCGGGACTAGCGGGAGGGAAGGGAGAGACCCAGTACTTC.

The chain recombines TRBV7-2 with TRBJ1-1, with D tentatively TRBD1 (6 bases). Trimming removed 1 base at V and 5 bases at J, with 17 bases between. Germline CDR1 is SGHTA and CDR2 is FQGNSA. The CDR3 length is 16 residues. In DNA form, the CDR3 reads TGTGCCAGCAGCTTAGATTCCACAGGGAGGGGAACTGAAGCTTTCTTT. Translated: CASSLDSTGRGTEAFF. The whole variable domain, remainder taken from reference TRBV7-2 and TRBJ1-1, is GAGVSQSPSNKVTEKGKDVELRCDPISGHTALYWYRQSLGQGLEFLIYFQGNSAPDKSGLPSDRFSAERTGGSVSTLTIQRTQQEDSAVYLCASSLDSTGRGTEAFFGQGTRLTVV.

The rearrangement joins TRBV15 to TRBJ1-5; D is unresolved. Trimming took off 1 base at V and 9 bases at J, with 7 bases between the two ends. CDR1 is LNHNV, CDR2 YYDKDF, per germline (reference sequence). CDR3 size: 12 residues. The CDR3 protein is CATSRGLGPQHF. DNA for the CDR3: TGTGCCACCAGCAGAGGCCTGGGGCCCCAGCATTTT.

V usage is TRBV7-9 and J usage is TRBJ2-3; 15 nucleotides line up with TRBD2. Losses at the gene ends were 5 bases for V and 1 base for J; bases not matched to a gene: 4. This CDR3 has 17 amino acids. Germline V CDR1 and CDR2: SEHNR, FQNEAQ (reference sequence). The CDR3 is CASSLGLAGGRTDTQYF. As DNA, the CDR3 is TGTGCCAGCAGCCTGGGACTAGCGGGAGGACGCACAGATACGCAGTATTTT.

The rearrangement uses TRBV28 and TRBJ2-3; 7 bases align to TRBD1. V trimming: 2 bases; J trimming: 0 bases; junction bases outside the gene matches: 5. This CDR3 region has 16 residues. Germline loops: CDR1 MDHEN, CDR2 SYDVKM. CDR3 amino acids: CASSLAGGRSTDTQYF. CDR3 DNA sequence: TGTGCCAGCAGTTTAGCAGGGGGTAGGAGCACAGATACGCAGTATTTT.